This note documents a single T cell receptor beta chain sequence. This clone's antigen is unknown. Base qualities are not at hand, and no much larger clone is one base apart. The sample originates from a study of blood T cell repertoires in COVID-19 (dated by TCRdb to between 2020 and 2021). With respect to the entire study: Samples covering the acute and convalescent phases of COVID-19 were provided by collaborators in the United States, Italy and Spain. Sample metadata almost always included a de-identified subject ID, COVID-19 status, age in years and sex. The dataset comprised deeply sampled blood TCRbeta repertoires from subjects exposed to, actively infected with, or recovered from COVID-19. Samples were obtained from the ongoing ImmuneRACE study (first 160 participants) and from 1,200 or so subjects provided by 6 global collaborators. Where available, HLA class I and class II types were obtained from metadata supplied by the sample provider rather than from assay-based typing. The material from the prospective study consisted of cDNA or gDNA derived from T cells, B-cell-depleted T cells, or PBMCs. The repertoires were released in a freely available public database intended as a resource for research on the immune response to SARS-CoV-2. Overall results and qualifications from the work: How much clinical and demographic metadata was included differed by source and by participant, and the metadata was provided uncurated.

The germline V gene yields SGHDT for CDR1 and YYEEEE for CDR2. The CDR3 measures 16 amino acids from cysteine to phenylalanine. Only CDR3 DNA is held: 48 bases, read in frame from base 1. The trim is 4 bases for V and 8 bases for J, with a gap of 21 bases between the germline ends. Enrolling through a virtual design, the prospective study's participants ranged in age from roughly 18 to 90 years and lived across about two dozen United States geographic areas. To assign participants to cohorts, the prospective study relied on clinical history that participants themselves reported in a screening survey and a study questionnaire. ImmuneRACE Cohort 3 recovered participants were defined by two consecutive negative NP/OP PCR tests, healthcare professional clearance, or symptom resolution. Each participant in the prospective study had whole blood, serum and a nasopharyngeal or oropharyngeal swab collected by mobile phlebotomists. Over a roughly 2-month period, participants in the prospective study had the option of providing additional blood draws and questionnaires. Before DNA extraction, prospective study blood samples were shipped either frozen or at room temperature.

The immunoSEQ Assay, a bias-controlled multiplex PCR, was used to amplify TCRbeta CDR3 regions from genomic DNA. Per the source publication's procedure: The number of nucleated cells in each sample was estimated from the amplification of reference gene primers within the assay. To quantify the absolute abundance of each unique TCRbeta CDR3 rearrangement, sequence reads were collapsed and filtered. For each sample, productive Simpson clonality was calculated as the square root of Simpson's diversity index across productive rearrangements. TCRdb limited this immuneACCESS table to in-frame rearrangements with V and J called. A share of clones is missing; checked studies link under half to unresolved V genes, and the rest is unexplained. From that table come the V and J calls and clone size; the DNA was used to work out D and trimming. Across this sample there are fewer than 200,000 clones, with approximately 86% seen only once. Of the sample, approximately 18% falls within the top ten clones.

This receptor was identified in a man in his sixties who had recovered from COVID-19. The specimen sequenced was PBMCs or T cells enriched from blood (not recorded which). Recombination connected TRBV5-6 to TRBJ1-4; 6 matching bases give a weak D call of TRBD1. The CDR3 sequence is CASSGGPGRENEKLFF. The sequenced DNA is TGTGCCAGCAGCGGGGGGCCAGGGAGGGAAAACGAAAAACTGTTTTTT.